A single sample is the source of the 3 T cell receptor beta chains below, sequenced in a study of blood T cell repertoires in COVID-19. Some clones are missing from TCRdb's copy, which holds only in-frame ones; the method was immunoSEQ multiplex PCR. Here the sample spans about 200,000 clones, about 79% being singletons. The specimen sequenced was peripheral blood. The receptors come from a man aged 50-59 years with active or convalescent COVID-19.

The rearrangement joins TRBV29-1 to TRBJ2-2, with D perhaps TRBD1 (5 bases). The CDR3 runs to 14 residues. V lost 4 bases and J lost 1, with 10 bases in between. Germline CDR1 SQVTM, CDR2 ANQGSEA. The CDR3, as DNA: TGCAGCGTTGTAGGGCAGGGGAACACCGGGGAGCTGTTTTTT. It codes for CSVVGQGNTGELFF.

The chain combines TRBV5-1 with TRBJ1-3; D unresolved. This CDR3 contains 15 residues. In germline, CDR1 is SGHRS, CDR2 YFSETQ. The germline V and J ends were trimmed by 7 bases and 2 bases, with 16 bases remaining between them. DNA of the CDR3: TGCGCCAGCTACCTTTTTCTTAGAACTGGAAACACCATATATTTT. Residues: CASYLFLRTGNTIYF.

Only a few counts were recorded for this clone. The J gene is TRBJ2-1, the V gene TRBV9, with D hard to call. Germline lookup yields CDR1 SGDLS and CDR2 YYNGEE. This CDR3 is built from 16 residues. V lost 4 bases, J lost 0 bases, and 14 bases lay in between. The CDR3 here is CASSPIYSSSYNEQFF. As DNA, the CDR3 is TGTGCCAGCAGCCCCATATACAGCAGCTCCTACAATGAGCAGTTCTTC.